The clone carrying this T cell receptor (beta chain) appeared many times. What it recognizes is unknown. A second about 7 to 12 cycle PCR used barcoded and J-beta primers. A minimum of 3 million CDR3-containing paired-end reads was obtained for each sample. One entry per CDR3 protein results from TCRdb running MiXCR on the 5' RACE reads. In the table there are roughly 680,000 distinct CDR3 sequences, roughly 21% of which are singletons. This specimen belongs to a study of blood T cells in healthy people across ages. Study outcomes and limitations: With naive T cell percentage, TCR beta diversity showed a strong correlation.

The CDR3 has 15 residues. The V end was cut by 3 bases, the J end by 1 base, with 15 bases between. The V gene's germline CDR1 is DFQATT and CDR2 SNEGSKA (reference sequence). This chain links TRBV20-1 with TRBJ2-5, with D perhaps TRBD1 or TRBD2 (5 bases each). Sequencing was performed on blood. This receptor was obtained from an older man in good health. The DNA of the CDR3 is TGCAGTGCTAGGGCCTCGTGGGACCTCCAAGAGACCCAGTACTTC. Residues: CSARASWDLQETQYF.